This section outlines one T cell receptor (beta chain) sequence together with its context. Generated by immunoSEQ multiplex PCR, the TCRdb table keeps only in-frame clones and is missing some. The sample carries approximately 100,000 clones, approximately 92% recorded once. The data belong to a study of blood T cell repertoires in COVID-19. Study at large: Italy, Spain and the United States were the sources of the convalescent and acute COVID-19 samples. PBMCs, B-cell-depleted T cells, or T cells provided the cDNA or gDNA that made up the material.

The CDR3 has 14 amino acids. Per germline, CDR1 SEHNR and CDR2 FQNEAQ (reference sequence). Trimming took 1 base from V and 2 from J, leaving 8 bases between them. The clonotype originates from a middle-aged man with active COVID-19. What was sequenced was peripheral blood. This chain links TRBV7-9 with TRBJ2-5; D call uncertain. The CDR3 DNA sequence: TGTGCCAGCAGCTTAGGAGGCAGTCAAGAGACCCAGTACTTC. It yields the protein CASSLGGSQETQYF.